These 27 T cell receptor beta chains originate from one sample sequenced in a study of post-analysis software for immune sequencing data. Regarding the study as a whole: TRBV5-6, TRBV5-1 and TRBV20-1 were among five TRBV segments more frequent in patients than controls.

Unique molecular identifiers had been added to the TCR beta cDNA libraries. MiXCR, applied by TCRdb to the PCR reads, yields one record per CDR3 protein. The sample holds around 770,000 distinct CDR3 sequences, around 46% seen once. No antigen has been assigned to these receptors. The sample was blood. The receptors were gathered from a girl aged 5-17 years with multiple sclerosis.

As regards this clonotype: One end of the junction fails to match germline, which may point to a read error. J is TRBJ1-4 and V is TRBV2; TRBD1 might be the D (5 bases). Per the germline V gene, CDR1 is SNHLY and CDR2 is FYNNEI. There are 14 residues in the CDR3. CDR3 residues: CASSPDRENGKLFF. CDR3 DNA sequence: TGTGCCAGCAGTCCCGACAGAGAGAATGGAAAACTGTTTTTT.

V usage is TRBV9 and J usage is TRBJ1-2; D remains unclear. Germline V lookup: CDR1 SGDLS, CDR2 YYNGEE. The CDR3 is 14 residues long. Trimming pared 0 bases from V and 7 bases from J, leaving 13 bases between. Here the CDR3 reads CASSVEVKPCGYTF. DNA for the CDR3: TGTGCCAGCAGCGTAGAGGTCAAGCCCTGTGGCTACACCTTC. The variable domain in full, completed from reference TRBV9 and TRBJ1-2, reads DSGVTQTPKHLITATGQRVTLRCSPRSGDLSVYWYQQSLDQGLQFLIQYYNGEERAKGNILERFSAQQFPDLHSELNLSSLELGDSALYFCASSVEVKPCGYTFGSGTRLTVV.

V is TRBV5-6 and J is TRBJ2-1; 7 nucleotides align to TRBD2. Unmatched junction bases numbered 10, after V lost 1 base and J lost 6 bases. The CDR3 has 16 amino acids. Germline V gene sequence: CDR1 SGHDT, CDR2 YYEEEE. Here the CDR3 reads CASSLRGRAVGNEQFF. CDR3 coding DNA: TGTGCCAGCAGCTTGCGAGGGAGGGCCGTCGGCAATGAGCAGTTCTTC.

This clonotype was seen a handful of times. V and J are TRBV20-1 and TRBJ2-5, with 8 bases that match TRBD1. The J call is doubtful: the DNA matches TRBJ2-7 better. The CDR3 has 15 residues. CDR1 is DFQATT, CDR2 SNEGSKA, per germline (reference sequence). CDR3 sequence reads: CSALTRQGPSGEQYF. The DNA for the CDR3 is TGCAGTGCCTTGACTCGACAGGGGCCCTCGGGCGAGCAGTACTTC.

The rearrangement links TRBV12-3 or TRBV12-4 to TRBJ1-2; possible D gene TRBD1, 5 bases. This CDR3 comprises 15 residues. Trimming took off 6 bases at V and 0 bases at J, with 14 bases between the two ends. The CDR3 is CASSPTGGTNYGYTF. In DNA form, the CDR3 reads TGTGCCAGCAGCCCGACGGGGGGGACTAACTATGGCTACACCTTC.

This clonotype has just a few counts. The CDR3 nucleotides are TGTGCACAGAAGGGCGGGAGGAATGAGCAGTTCTTC. This sequence encodes CAQKGGRNEQFF. The chain recombines TRBV19 with TRBJ2-1; TRBD2 aligns across 8 bases. Germline V lookup: CDR1 LNHDA, CDR2 SQIVND (reference sequence). This CDR3 has 12 residues.

This clonotype has more than one count but fewer than ten. The J gene is TRBJ1-5, the V gene TRBV5-1; D not certain. The germline V gene has CDR1 SGHRS and CDR2 YFSETQ. V was shortened by 4 bases and J by 4 bases, with 15 bases between the two germline ends. This CDR3 comprises 15 residues. This CDR3 is CASSVRPGNNQPQHF. Written as DNA, the CDR3 is TGCGCCAGCAGCGTACGACCCGGAAATAATCAGCCCCAGCATTTT.

The V and J genes are TRBV15 and TRBJ1-5; tentatively, D is TRBD1 (5 bases). This CDR3 has 16 residues. Trimming left V 1 base short and J 3 bases short, with 13 bases between. CDR1 is LNHNV and CDR2 is YYDKDF in the germline V gene (reference sequence). This CDR3 is CATSRGRENFNQPQHF. The CDR3 DNA is TGTGCCACCAGCAGAGGCAGGGAAAACTTCAATCAGCCCCAGCATTTT.

J is TRBJ1-5 and V is TRBV6-5; tentatively, D is TRBD1 (6 bases). Trimming cost V 5 bases and J 3 bases, with 14 bases left between them. The CDR3 spans 15 residues. Germline CDR1 reads MNHEY; CDR2 reads SVGAGI. The CDR3 DNA is TGTGCCAGCAGTCCCCGGATGGGACACAATCAGCCCCAGCATTTT. Amino acids: CASSPRMGHNQPQHF.

A few counts support this clonotype. The J gene is TRBJ2-3, the V gene TRBV11-1; TRBD2 aligns across 8 bases. This CDR3 contains 14 residues. V was clipped by 5 bases and J by 5 bases; unmatched bases: 6. From germline, CDR1 is SGHAT and CDR2 FQDESV (reference sequence). The CDR3 nucleotides are TGTGCCAGCAGCCCCCCCGCGGGAGGAGATACGCAGTATTTT. This translates into CASSPPAGGDTQYF.

The genes are TRBV7-9 and TRBJ2-1; 8 nucleotides align to TRBD2. This CDR3 is built from 15 residues. The germline CDR1 and CDR2 sequences are SEHNR and FQNEAQ (reference sequence). V trimming: 4 bases; J trimming: 5 bases; junction bases outside the gene matches: 7. CDR3: CASSSLAAMNNEQFF. In nucleotides, the CDR3 is TGTGCCAGCAGCTCACTAGCGGCCATGAACAATGAGCAGTTCTTC.

This clonotype was counted between two and nine times. This chain joins TRBV5-8 and TRBJ1-6, with a tentative D call TRBD1 (5 bases). In germline, CDR1 is SGHTS, CDR2 YDEGEE. The V and J ends lost 4 bases and 10 bases respectively, with 15 bases between them. This CDR3 is 14 amino acids long. The CDR3 DNA is TGTGCCAGCAGCAGTTTCAGGGAACGCTCACCCCTCCACTTT. It specifies CASSSFRERSPLHF.

This clonotype has just a few counts. V usage is TRBV20-1 and J usage is TRBJ2-3; D is uncertain. V gave up 5 bases and J gave up 1 base, with 16 bases separating them. CDR1 is DFQATT and CDR2 is SNEGSKA in the germline V gene (reference sequence). This CDR3 is built from 15 residues. CDR3: CSALSTPTRTDTQYF. CDR3 nucleotide sequence: TGCAGTGCTCTTTCGACTCCAACCCGCACAGATACGCAGTATTTT.

The gene calls are TRBV6-1 and TRBJ1-1; TRBD1 aligns across 9 bases. The germline gives CDR1 MNHNS, CDR2 SASEGT. The J segment lost 5 bases and the V segment lost 4 bases, leaving 14 bases of the junction unmatched. The CDR3 length is 17 residues. The CDR3 is CASSAGQGLRWDTEAFF. CDR3 sequence (DNA): TGTGCCAGCAGTGCGGGACAGGGTCTTAGGTGGGATACTGAAGCTTTCTTT.

The chain has TRBV29-1 and TRBJ2-5; D gene ambiguous. V lost 1 base and J lost 5, with 5 bases in between. The CDR3 covers 11 residues. Germline assignment: CDR1 SQVTM and CDR2 ANQGSEA. The CDR3 is CSVEVVETQYF. The DNA for the CDR3 is TGCAGCGTTGAAGTGGTGGAGACCCAGTACTTC.

The rearrangement joins TRBV20-1 to TRBJ1-2; TRBD1 is a possible D gene (5 bases). The CDR3 is 11 residues long. CDR1 DFQATT and CDR2 SNEGSKA come from the germline V gene (reference sequence). This CDR3 is CTHGGVYGYTF. The CDR3 DNA sequence: TGCACCCACGGGGGGGTCTATGGCTACACCTTC.

The chain carries TRBV7-9 and TRBJ2-5, with 8 bases fitting TRBD1. The germline CDR1 and CDR2 sequences are SEHNR and FQNEAQ (reference sequence). V shed 5 bases and J 2 bases; nucleotides not matched to a gene: 4. The CDR3 consists of 14 residues. This CDR3 reads CASSRGQAQETQYF. The CDR3 DNA reads TGTGCCAGCAGCCGGGGACAGGCACAAGAGACCCAGTACTTC.

This clonotype has only one observation. The chain combines TRBV5-8 with TRBJ2-1, with D perhaps matching TRBD2 (5 bases). Germline CDR1 reads SGHTS; CDR2 reads YDEGEE. The CDR3 spans 15 residues. V lost 2 bases, J lost 9 bases, and 18 bases lay in between. CDR3 coding DNA: TGTGCCAGCAGCTTTCGGCACGGAGGTTGGGGTGAGCAGTTCTTC. It encodes CASSFRHGGWGEQFF.

Note on this clonotype: The junction departs from the called germline gene at one end, perhaps through a read error. The rearrangement joins TRBV20-1 to TRBJ1-6, with D possibly being TRBD1 (5 bases). The germline gives CDR1 DFQATT, CDR2 SNEGSKA (reference sequence). The CDR3 is made up of 15 amino acids. Here the CDR3 DNA reads TGCAGTGCTAGAGACGGGACCTCCTATAATTCACCCCCCCACTTT. This codes for CSARDGTSYNSPPHF.

The J gene is TRBJ2-7, the V gene TRBV28; the match to TRBD2 covers 8 bases. The CDR3 has 19 amino acids. V trimming: 4 bases; J trimming: 2 bases; junction bases outside the gene matches: 19. Germline V gene lookup returns CDR1 MDHEN and CDR2 SYDVKM. Written as DNA, the CDR3 is TGTGCCAGCAGTTCCATACCCGGAGGAGCGGGAGTCACTACCTACGAGCAGTACTTC. Translated, it gives CASSSIPGGAGVTTYEQYF.

V and J are TRBV10-3 and TRBJ2-1; TRBD2 matches 7 bases. The V gene's germline CDR1 is ENHRY and CDR2 SYGVKD. The V segment lost 11 bases and the J segment 6 bases; nucleotides outside the gene matches: 7. The CDR3 runs 12 residues. DNA for the CDR3: TGTGCCTCGGGGGGTCGTAGCAATGAGCAGTTCTTC. Protein sequence: CASGGRSNEQFF.

V usage is TRBV20-1 and J usage is TRBJ2-7; D unclear. The CDR3 sequence is 16 residues long. V dropped 0 bases and J dropped 0 bases, with 15 bases sitting between them. Germline-derived CDR1 and CDR2 are DFQATT and SNEGSKA (reference sequence). CDR3 residues: CSARDTGRTYSYEQYF. CDR3 bases: TGCAGTGCTAGAGATACGGGCAGAACCTACTCCTACGAGCAGTACTTC.

The table lists this clonotype with many counts. The gene calls are TRBV7-2 and TRBJ1-1, with unresolved D. CDR3 length equals 13 residues. V was trimmed by 8 bases and J by 0 bases, leaving 10 bases between them. Germline V gene sequence: CDR1 SGHTA, CDR2 FQGNSA. In DNA, the CDR3 is TGTGCCAGCCGAGTAACTATGAACACTGAAGCTTTCTTT. Encoded protein: CASRVTMNTEAFF.

The genes are TRBV7-6 and TRBJ2-2, with D uncertain. Germline values: CDR1 SGHVS, CDR2 FNYEAQ. V lost 10 bases, J lost 4 bases, and 10 bases lay in between. The CDR3 consists of 12 residues. This CDR3 is CATSRSTGELFF. In DNA form, the CDR3 reads TGTGCCACCTCCCGGAGCACCGGGGAGCTGTTTTTT.

The chain joins TRBV6-6 to TRBJ2-1; either TRBD1 or TRBD2 may supply D (5 bases each). CDR3 length: 13 amino acids. Germline lookup yields CDR1 MNHNY and CDR2 SVGAGI (reference sequence). V dropped 10 bases and J dropped 5 bases, with 15 bases sitting between them. Written as DNA, the CDR3 is TGTGCCACTGCCCCGGGGCCCAACAATGAGCAGTTCTTC. It specifies CATAPGPNNEQFF.

V and J are TRBV11-1 and TRBJ2-5; 12 bases match TRBD1. V lost 4 bases to trimming and J lost 0 bases; unmatched junction nucleotides: 6. The CDR3 runs to 17 residues. The germline CDR1 and CDR2 sequences are SGHAT and FQDESV (reference sequence). The CDR3 protein is CASSSGQGAQDQETQYF. DNA of the CDR3: TGTGCCAGCAGCTCGGGACAGGGGGCGCAGGACCAAGAGACCCAGTACTTC.

V is TRBV20-1 and J is TRBJ2-7; TRBD2 matches at 7 bases. Judging by the DNA end, TRBJ2-5 fits better; the J call may be wrong. From germline, CDR1 is DFQATT and CDR2 SNEGSKA (reference sequence). The CDR3 totals 15 residues. CDR3 coding DNA: TGCAGTGCTAGATCCGGCGGGAGCGGAGAAGAGACCCAGTACTTC. As protein: CSARSGGSGEETQYF.